One and the same sample provided the 28 T cell receptor beta chains below, sequenced in a study of siplizumab effects on memory and regulatory T cells. TCRdb's copy holds only in-frame clones and misses some; the assay was immunoSEQ multiplex PCR. The data hold 100,000 or so clones, with approximately 94% observed a single time. Sequencing was performed on non-Treg CD4+ T cells sorted from blood. The receptor source for this set is a human donor in good health.

The J gene is TRBJ2-7, the V gene TRBV7-8; D unresolved. V lost 5 bases to trimming and J lost 4 bases, with 15 bases between them. Germline CDR1 is SGHVS and CDR2 is FQNEAQ. The CDR3 length is 14 residues. CDR3 nucleotide sequence: TGTGCCAGCAGCCTGCGGACGGGTCCATACGAGCAGTACTTC. It specifies CASSLRTGPYEQYF.

CDR3 coding DNA: TGTGCCTGGAGTTTCCGGGACCAAACCTACGAGCAGTACTTC. Its translation is CAWSFRDQTYEQYF. The rearrangement uses TRBV30 and TRBJ2-7; the D call may be TRBD1 or TRBD2 (5 bases each). This CDR3 spans 14 amino acids. Germline V gene sequence: CDR1 GTSNPN, CDR2 SVGIG (reference sequence). The ends were cut back, 2 bases at V and 2 bases at J, with 13 bases in the middle. Filled out from reference TRBV30 and TRBJ2-7, the complete variable domain reads SQTIHQWPATLVQPVGSPLSLECTVEGTSNPNLYWYRQAAGRGLQLLFYSVGIGQISSEVPQNLSASRPQDRQFILSSKKLLLSDSGFYLCAWSFRDQTYEQYFGPGTRLTVT.

This clone was picked up a small number of times. This sequence joins TRBV15 and TRBJ1-2; the D is unclear. The CDR3 loop spans 13 amino acids. Germline CDR1 is LNHNV and CDR2 is YYDKDF (reference sequence). V lost 0 bases, J lost 6 bases, and 8 bases lay in between. CDR3 bases: TGTGCCACCAGCAGAGATTGGGTGAATGGCTACACCTTC. Residues: CATSRDWVNGYTF.

The chain links TRBV10-3 to TRBJ1-5; 10 bases fit TRBD1. Germline V CDR1 and CDR2: ENHRY, SYGVKD. Trimming cost V 4 bases and J 1 base; bases outside gene matches: 4. This CDR3 is built from 16 residues. CDR3: CAISGQGAESNQPQHF. The DNA of the CDR3 is TGTGCCATCAGTGGACAGGGGGCGGAAAGCAATCAGCCCCAGCATTTT.

The V and J genes are TRBV9 and TRBJ1-2, with 7 bases lining up with TRBD1. V trimming: 1 base; J trimming: 4 bases; junction bases outside the gene matches: 4. The length of the CDR3 is 14 residues. Germline lookup yields CDR1 SGDLS and CDR2 YYNGEE. The DNA of the CDR3 is TGTGCCAGCAGCGTACAAGGGACAGCCTATGGCTACACCTTC. It codes for CASSVQGTAYGYTF.

The V call is TRBV11-2, the J call TRBJ2-1; 8 bases line up with TRBD1. V shed 5 bases and J 2 bases; nucleotides not matched to a gene: 8. Per the germline V gene, CDR1 is SGHAT and CDR2 is FQNNGV. This CDR3 contains 16 residues. This CDR3 reads CASSPRTGKAYNEQFF. The CDR3 DNA sequence: TGTGCCAGCAGCCCAAGGACAGGGAAAGCCTACAATGAGCAGTTCTTC.

The CDR3 sequence is CASSLAFRAFENNEQFF. As DNA, the CDR3 is TGCGCCAGCAGCTTGGCATTTAGGGCTTTTGAAAACAATGAGCAGTTCTTC. The chain combines TRBV5-1 with TRBJ2-1; D unclear. The germline V gene encodes CDR1 SGHRS and CDR2 YFSETQ. With 0 bases removed from V and 5 bases from J, the gap between germline ends came to 18 bases. This CDR3 has 17 amino acids.

The rearrangement links TRBV11-3 to TRBJ2-1; 9 nucleotides agree with TRBD2. The trim removed 5 bases at V and 4 bases at J, leaving 6 bases unmatched. Per germline, CDR1 SGHNT and CDR2 YENEEA. The CDR3 is made up of 15 amino acids. As DNA, the CDR3 is TGTGCCAGCAGCCATGGGCTAGCGGGATACAATGAGCAGTTCTTC. As protein: CASSHGLAGYNEQFF.

The chain recombines TRBV18 with TRBJ2-1; possible D gene TRBD2, 6 bases. Deletions cut 4 bases from V and 7 bases from J, with 11 bases between. The length of the CDR3 is 13 residues. Germline-derived CDR1 and CDR2 are KGHSH and LQKENI. The CDR3 DNA sequence: TGTGCCAGCTCACGGGCCGGGGGAAATGAGCAGTTCTTC. Amino acids: CASSRAGGNEQFF.

This clone was seen once. An end of the junction does not agree with germline; a read error may underlie this. The chain links TRBV6-5 to TRBJ1-2; 8 nucleotides line up with TRBD1. The CDR3 spans 13 residues. CDR1 is MNHEY and CDR2 is SVGAGI in the germline V gene. The CDR3 DNA sequence: TGTGCCAGCAGTTACTATCCGGGACAGGTCCTAAACTTC. Amino acid sequence: CASSYYPGQVLNF.

The genes are TRBV6-5 and TRBJ2-3, with 9 bases aligning to TRBD2. The CDR3 covers 15 residues. The J segment lost 4 bases and the V segment lost 5 bases, leaving 7 bases of the junction unmatched. Germline CDR1 is MNHEY and CDR2 is SVGAGI. CDR3 in DNA: TGTGCCAGCAGTGCAAGAGCGGGAGGATCAGATACGCAGTATTTT. Its protein is CASSARAGGSDTQYF.

J is TRBJ2-7 and V is TRBV18, with D perhaps TRBD1 (6 bases). The CDR3 consists of 15 residues. Germline CDR1 and CDR2: KGHSH and LQKENI. The V gene lost 3 bases and the J gene lost 3 bases, with 15 bases spanning the gap. The CDR3 protein is CASSPNGQKSYEQYF. The CDR3 bases are TGTGCCAGCTCACCGAACGGACAGAAAAGCTACGAGCAGTACTTC.

The gene calls are TRBV7-9 and TRBJ1-1; possibly TRBD1 for D (5 bases). Germline V gene sequence: CDR1 SEHNR, CDR2 FQNEAQ (reference sequence). The CDR3 contains 14 residues. Between the trimmed V and J ends, which lost 5 bases and 1 base, there was a span of 11 bases. The CDR3 DNA is TGTGCCAGCAGCACGGACGGGGGGAACACTGAAGCTTTCTTT. Protein product: CASSTDGGNTEAFF.

The V gene is TRBV18, the J gene TRBJ2-1; D is ambiguous. This CDR3 contains 13 residues. V was cut by 3 bases and J by 8 bases, with 11 bases left in between. In germline, CDR1 is KGHSH, CDR2 LQKENI. The CDR3 spells CASSPGIVDEQFF. CDR3 in DNA: TGTGCCAGCTCACCGGGCATAGTGGATGAGCAGTTCTTC.

The chain recombines TRBV19 with TRBJ2-1; no reliable D call. The CDR3 totals 13 residues. The germline V and J ends were trimmed by 5 bases and 4 bases, with 9 bases remaining between them. Germline loops: CDR1 LNHDA, CDR2 SQIVND (reference sequence). CDR3 sequence (DNA): TGTGCCAGTAGTGGTGTGTCGTACAATGAGCAGTTCTTC. Amino acids: CASSGVSYNEQFF. The full variable domain, with the rest looked up from reference TRBV19 and TRBJ2-1, is DGGITQSPKYLFRKEGQNVTLSCEQNLNHDAMYWYRQDPGQGLRLIYYSQIVNDFQKGDIAEGYSVSREKKESFPLTVTSAQKNPTAFYLCASSGVSYNEQFFGPGTRLTVL.

V usage is TRBV7-9 and J usage is TRBJ2-5, with 7 bases matching TRBD2. The CDR3 is 13 amino acids. Germline V gene data show CDR1 as SEHNR and CDR2 as FQNEAQ (reference sequence). With 3 bases clipped from V and 4 bases from J, the junction kept 2 bases outside the gene matches. The CDR3 nucleotides are TGTGCCAGCAGCTTCGCGGGAGCAGAGACCCAGTACTTC. Amino acid sequence: CASSFAGAETQYF.

The chain is built from TRBV5-1 and TRBJ1-2; D is unresolved. CDR3 length equals 13 residues. V was cut by 0 bases and J by 5 bases, with 8 bases left in between. The germline CDR1 and CDR2 sequences are SGHRS and YFSETQ. The CDR3 bases are TGCGCCAGCAGCTTGGACAGTTTTTATGGCTACACCTTC. It codes for CASSLDSFYGYTF.

The gene calls are TRBV7-2 and TRBJ2-1; D is possibly TRBD1 or TRBD2 (5 bases each). The ends were cut back, 9 bases at V and 6 bases at J, with 21 bases in the middle. CDR1 SGHTA and CDR2 FQGNSA come from the germline V gene. The CDR3 covers 15 residues. The CDR3: CASKPGTPRSNEQFF. The CDR3 coding sequence is TGTGCCAGTAAACCAGGGACCCCGAGGAGCAATGAGCAGTTCTTC.

The chain's CDR3 is CASSISKGQGHYGYTF. The CDR3 nucleotides are TGTGCCAGTAGTATATCCAAGGGACAGGGCCACTATGGCTACACCTTC. J is TRBJ1-2 and V is TRBV19, with 9 bases lining up with TRBD1. Germline CDR1 and CDR2: LNHDA and SQIVND (reference sequence). The CDR3 loop spans 16 amino acids. J gave up 3 bases and V 2 bases, and 7 bases lay outside the gene matches.

The rearrangement joins TRBV2 to TRBJ2-1; weak D call: TRBD2 (5 bases). Between the trimmed V and J ends, which lost 6 bases and 1 base, there was a span of 10 bases. Germline loops: CDR1 SNHLY, CDR2 FYNNEI. The CDR3 extends over 14 amino acids. DNA for the CDR3: TGTGCCAGCAGCGCAAGCGGATCCTACAATGAGCAGTTCTTC. Protein: CASSASGSYNEQFF.

The V gene is TRBV2, the J gene TRBJ2-3; 9 nucleotides match TRBD1. This CDR3 region has 14 residues. The ends lost 6 bases at V and 2 bases at J; junction bases unmatched: 3. CDR1 and CDR2 from the germline V gene are SNHLY and FYNNEI. The CDR3 loop reads CASSRDRDTDTQYF. The CDR3 DNA reads as TGTGCCAGCAGCCGGGACAGGGACACAGATACGCAGTATTTT.

This chain uses TRBV19 with TRBJ2-3; D ambiguous. Trimming left V 6 bases short and J 2 bases short, with 3 bases between. Germline V gives CDR1 LNHDA, CDR2 SQIVND (reference sequence). The CDR3 runs 11 residues. The CDR3 loop reads CASRNTDTQYF. The CDR3 nucleotides are TGTGCCAGTAGAAACACAGATACGCAGTATTTT.

The rearrangement uses TRBV28 and TRBJ2-7; TRBD2 aligns across 8 bases. The CDR3 is 16 residues long. The V segment lost 5 bases and the J segment 4 bases; nucleotides outside the gene matches: 13. Germline values: CDR1 MDHEN, CDR2 SYDVKM. The CDR3 DNA reads as TGTGCCAGCAGTCCCGCCCCGGGCGCGGGAGGATACGAGCAGTACTTC. Protein: CASSPAPGAGGYEQYF.

The CDR3 DNA reads TGTGCCAGCAGCGACGCCGGGACTAGCGGCATTCAGTACTTC. Its translation: CASSDAGTSGIQYF. The J gene is TRBJ2-4, the V gene TRBV5-6; TRBD2 matches at 11 bases. The ends lost 4 bases at V and 9 bases at J; junction bases unmatched: 6. This CDR3 is 14 amino acids long. Germline CDR1 reads SGHDT; CDR2 reads YYEEEE.

J is TRBJ2-1 and V is TRBV18, with 8 bases matching TRBD1. The junction had 6 bases not matched to a gene; V was cut back by 6 bases and J by 8 bases. This CDR3 comprises 13 residues. Germline CDR1 is KGHSH and CDR2 is LQKENI. The CDR3 nucleotides read TGTGCCAGCTCGCCGCGACAGGGGTATGAGCAGTTCTTC. Translating gives CASSPRQGYEQFF.

The J gene is TRBJ1-2, the V gene TRBV18, with TRBD1 matching 8 bases. Germline V gives CDR1 KGHSH, CDR2 LQKENI. After removal of 4 bases from V and 8 bases from J, the junction contained 12 bases not matched to a gene. The CDR3 totals 15 residues. CDR3 sequence reads: CASSRVETGALGYTF. In nucleotides, the CDR3 is TGTGCCAGCTCACGGGTTGAGACAGGGGCTTTGGGCTACACCTTC.

The chain links TRBV25-1 to TRBJ1-4; D is unclear. V lost 5 bases to trimming and J lost 7 bases, with 17 bases between them. The V gene's germline CDR1 is MGHDK and CDR2 SYGVNS. The CDR3 totals 15 residues. Written as DNA, the CDR3 is TGTGCCAGCAGTAAACCGGGAGAGCATCGTGAAAAACTGTTTTTT. Its protein is CASSKPGEHREKLFF.

The J gene is TRBJ2-3, the V gene TRBV4-2, with D tentatively TRBD2 (5 bases). Trimming removed 4 bases at V and 2 bases at J, with 13 bases between. CDR3 size: 15 residues. The germline V gene has CDR1 LGHNA and CDR2 YNFKEQ. The CDR3 here is CASSLGLVHTDTQYF. Here the CDR3 DNA reads TGTGCCAGCAGCCTAGGACTGGTCCACACAGATACGCAGTATTTT.